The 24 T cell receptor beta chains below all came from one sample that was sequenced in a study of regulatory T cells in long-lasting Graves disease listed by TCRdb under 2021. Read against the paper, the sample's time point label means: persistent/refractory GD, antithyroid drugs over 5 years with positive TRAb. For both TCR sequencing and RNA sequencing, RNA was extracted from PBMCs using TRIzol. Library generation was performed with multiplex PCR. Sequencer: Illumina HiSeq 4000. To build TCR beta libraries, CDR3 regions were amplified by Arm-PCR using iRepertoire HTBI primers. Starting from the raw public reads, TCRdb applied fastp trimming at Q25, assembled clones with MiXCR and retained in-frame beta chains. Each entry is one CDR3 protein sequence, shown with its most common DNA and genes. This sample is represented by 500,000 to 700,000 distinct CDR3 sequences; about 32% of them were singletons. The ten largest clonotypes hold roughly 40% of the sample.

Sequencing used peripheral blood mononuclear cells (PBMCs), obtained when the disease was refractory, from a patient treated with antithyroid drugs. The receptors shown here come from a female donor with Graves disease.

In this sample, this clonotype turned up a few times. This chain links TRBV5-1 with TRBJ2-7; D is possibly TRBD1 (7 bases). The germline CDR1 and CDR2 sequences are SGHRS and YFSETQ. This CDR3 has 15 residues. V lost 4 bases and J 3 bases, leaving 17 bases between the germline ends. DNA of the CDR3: TGCGCCAGCAGCACCCGACAGGGACTGGGCTACGAGCAGTACTTC. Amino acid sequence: CASSTRQGLGYEQYF.

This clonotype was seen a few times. This CDR3 reads CASSQRGRSIVETQYF. The CDR3 DNA reads as TGCGCCAGCAGCCAGAGGGGGCGTTCCATAGTGGAGACCCAGTACTTC. The chain links TRBV5-1 to TRBJ2-5; 7 nucleotides line up with TRBD1. Germline trimming cut 4 bases from V and 5 bases from J; bases unmatched to any gene: 14. Germline CDR1 and CDR2: SGHRS and YFSETQ. The CDR3 consists of 16 residues.

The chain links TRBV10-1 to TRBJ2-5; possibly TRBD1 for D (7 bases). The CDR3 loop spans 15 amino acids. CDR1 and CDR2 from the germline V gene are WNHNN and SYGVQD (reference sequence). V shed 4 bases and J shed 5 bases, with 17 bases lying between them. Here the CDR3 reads CASSAATGEEETQYF. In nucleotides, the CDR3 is TGCGCCAGCAGTGCCGCTACAGGGGAGGAGGAGACCCAGTACTTC.

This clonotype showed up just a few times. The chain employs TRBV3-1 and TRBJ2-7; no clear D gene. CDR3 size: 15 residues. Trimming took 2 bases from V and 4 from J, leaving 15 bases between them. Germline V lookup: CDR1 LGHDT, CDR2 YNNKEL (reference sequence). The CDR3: CASSQTRLQSYEQYF. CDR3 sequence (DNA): TGTGCCAGCAGCCAAACCCGCCTCCAGAGTTACGAGCAGTACTTC.

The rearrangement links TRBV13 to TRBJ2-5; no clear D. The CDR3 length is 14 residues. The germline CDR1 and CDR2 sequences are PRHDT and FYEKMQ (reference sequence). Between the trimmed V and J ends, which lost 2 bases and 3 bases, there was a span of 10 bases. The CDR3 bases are TGTGCCAGCAGCTTATCACAGAGAGAAGAGACCCAGTACTTC. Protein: CASSLSQREETQYF. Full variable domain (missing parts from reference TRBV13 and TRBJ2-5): AAGVIQSPRHLIKEKRETATLKCYPIPRHDTVYWYQQGPGQDPQFLISFYEKMQSDKGSIPDRFSAQQFSDYHSELNMSSLELGDSALYFCASSLSQREETQYFGPGTRLLVL.

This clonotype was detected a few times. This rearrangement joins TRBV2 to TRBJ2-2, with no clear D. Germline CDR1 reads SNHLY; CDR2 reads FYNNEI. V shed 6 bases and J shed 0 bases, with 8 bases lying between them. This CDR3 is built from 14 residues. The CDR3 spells CASSFGPNTGELFF. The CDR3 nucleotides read TGTGCCAGCAGCTTCGGTCCGAACACCGGGGAGCTGTTTTTT.

The CDR3: CASSYGLNGGYTF. In DNA, the CDR3 is TGTGCCAGCAGTTACGGACTTAACGGGGGCTACACCTTC. This chain joins TRBV6-5 and TRBJ1-2; D not resolved. Germline V CDR1 and CDR2: MNHEY, SVGAGI. Trimming took off 2 bases at V and 8 bases at J, with 12 bases between the two ends. The length of the CDR3 is 13 residues.

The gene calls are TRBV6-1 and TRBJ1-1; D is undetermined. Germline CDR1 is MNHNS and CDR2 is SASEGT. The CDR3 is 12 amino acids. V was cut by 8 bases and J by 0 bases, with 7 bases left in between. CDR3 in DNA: TGTGCCAGCCAGAGGTTGAACACTGAAGCTTTCTTT. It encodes CASQRLNTEAFF.

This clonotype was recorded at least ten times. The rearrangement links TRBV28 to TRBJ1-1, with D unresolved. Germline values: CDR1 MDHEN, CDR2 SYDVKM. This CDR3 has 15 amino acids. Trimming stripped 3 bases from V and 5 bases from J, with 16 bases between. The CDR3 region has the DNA TGTGCCAGCAGTTTCGCGGGAGACATTAAGACTGAAGCTTTCTTT. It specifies CASSFAGDIKTEAFF. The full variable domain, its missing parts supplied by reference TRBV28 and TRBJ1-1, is DVKVTQSSRYLVKRTGEKVFLECVQDMDHENMFWYRQDPGLGLRLIYFSYDVKMKEKGDIPEGYSVSREKKERFSLILESASTNQTSMYLCASSFAGDIKTEAFFGQGTRLTVV.

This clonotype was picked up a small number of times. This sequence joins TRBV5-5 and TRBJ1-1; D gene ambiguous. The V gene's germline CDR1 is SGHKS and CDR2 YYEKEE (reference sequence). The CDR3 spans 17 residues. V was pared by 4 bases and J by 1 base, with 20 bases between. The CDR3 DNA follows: TGTGCCAGCAGCATCGAATTAAGAGTTGGGGAGAACACTGAAGCTTTCTTT. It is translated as CASSIELRVGENTEAFF.

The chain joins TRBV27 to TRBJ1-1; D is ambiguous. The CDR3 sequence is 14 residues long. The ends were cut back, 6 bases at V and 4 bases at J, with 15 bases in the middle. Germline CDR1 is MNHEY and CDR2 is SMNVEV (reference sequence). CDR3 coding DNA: TGTGCCAGCAGGGTTCTACTAGGGCCCACTGAAGCTTTCTTT. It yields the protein CASRVLLGPTEAFF.

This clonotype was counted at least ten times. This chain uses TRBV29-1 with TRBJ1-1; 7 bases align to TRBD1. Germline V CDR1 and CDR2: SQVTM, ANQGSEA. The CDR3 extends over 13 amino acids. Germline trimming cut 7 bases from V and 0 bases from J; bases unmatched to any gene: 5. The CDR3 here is CSGWTGLNTEAFF. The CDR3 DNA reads TGCAGCGGCTGGACAGGATTGAACACTGAAGCTTTCTTT.

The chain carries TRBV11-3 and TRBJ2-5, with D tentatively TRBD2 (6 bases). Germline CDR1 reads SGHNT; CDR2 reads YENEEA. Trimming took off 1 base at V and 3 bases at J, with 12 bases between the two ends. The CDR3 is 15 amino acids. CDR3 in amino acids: CASSLGSSEKETQYF. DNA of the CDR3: TGTGCCAGCAGCTTAGGTTCTAGCGAAAAAGAGACCCAGTACTTC.

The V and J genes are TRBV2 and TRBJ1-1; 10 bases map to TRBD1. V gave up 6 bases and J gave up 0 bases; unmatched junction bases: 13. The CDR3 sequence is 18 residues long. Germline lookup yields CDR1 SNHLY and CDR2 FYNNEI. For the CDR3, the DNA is TGTGCCAGCAGGATTACCATCGGGACAGGGGTTCTGAACACTGAAGCTTTCTTT. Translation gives CASRITIGTGVLNTEAFF.

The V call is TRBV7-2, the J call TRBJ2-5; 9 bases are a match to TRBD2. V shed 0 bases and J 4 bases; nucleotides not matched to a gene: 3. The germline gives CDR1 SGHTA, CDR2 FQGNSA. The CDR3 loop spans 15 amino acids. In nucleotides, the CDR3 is TGTGCCAGCAGCTTAGCCGGACTAGCGTTAGAGACCCAGTACTTC. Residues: CASSLAGLALETQYF.

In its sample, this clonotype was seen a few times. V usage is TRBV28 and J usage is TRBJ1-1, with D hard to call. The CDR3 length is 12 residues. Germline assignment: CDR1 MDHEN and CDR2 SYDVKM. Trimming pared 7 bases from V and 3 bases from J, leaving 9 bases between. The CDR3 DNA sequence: TGTGCCAGCACCCATCTCTACACTGAAGCTTTCTTT. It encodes CASTHLYTEAFF.

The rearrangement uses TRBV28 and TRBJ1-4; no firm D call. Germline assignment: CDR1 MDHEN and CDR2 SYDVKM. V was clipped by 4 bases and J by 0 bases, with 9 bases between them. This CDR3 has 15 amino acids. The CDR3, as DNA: TGTGCCAGCAGTTCCGGGGAGTCAACTAATGAAAAACTGTTTTTT. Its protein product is CASSSGESTNEKLFF.

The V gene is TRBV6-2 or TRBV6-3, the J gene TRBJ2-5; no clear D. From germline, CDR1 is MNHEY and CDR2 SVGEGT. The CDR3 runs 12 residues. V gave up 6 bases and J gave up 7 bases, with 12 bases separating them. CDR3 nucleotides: TGTGCCAGCAGGCCCGGGTCTGGGACCCAGTACTTC. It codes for CASRPGSGTQYF.

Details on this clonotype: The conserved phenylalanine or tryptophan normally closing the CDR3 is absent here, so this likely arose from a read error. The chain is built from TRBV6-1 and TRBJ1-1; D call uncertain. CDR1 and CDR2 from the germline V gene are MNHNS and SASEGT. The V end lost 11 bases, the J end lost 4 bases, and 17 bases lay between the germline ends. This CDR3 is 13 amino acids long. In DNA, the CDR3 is TGTGCCGGAACTCCTAGAGGCCCCACTGAAGCTTTCCTT. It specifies CAGTPRGPTEAFL.

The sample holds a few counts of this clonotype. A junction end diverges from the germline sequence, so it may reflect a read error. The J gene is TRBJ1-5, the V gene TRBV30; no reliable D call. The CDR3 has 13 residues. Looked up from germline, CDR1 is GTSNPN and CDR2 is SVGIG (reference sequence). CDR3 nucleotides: TGTGCCTGGACCCCCAGGATGGACCAGCACCAGCATTTT. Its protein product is CAWTPRMDQHQHF.

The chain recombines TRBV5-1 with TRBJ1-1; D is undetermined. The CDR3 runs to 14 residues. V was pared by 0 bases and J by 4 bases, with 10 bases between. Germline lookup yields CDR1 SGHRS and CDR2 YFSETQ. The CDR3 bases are TGCGCCAGCAGCTTGGGGTACCCGGGCACTGAAGCTTTCTTT. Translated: CASSLGYPGTEAFF.

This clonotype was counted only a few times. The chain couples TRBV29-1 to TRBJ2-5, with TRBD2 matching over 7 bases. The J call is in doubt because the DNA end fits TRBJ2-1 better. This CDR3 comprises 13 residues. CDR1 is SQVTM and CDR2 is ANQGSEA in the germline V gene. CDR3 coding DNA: TGCAGCGTTGTGGCGGGAGTATACAATGAGCAGTTCTTC. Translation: CSVVAGVYNEQFF.

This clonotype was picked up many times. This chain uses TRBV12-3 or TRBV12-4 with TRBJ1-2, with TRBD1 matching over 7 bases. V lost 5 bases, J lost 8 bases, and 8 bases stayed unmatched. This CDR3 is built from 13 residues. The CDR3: CASSQVTGVGYTF. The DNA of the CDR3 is TGTGCCAGCAGTCAGGTCACAGGGGTAGGCTACACCTTC.

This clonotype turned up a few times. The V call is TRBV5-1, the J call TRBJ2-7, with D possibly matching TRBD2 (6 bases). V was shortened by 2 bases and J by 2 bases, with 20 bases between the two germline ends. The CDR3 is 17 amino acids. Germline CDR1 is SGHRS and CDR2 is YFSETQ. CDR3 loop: CASSFFGPGESPYEQYF. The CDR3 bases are TGCGCCAGCAGCTTCTTCGGTCCGGGAGAGTCTCCCTACGAGCAGTACTTC.